Sequencing of this T cell receptor (beta chain) was carried out in a study of blood T cell repertoires in COVID-19 (dated by TCRdb to 2019 to 2021). Background for the entire study: The collaborator samples originated in the United States, Italy and Spain and spanned the acute and convalescent phases of COVID-19. The prospective study material was composed of cDNA or gDNA derived from T cells, B-cell-depleted T cells, or PBMCs. The dataset comprised deeply sampled blood TCRbeta repertoires from subjects exposed to, actively infected with, or recovered from COVID-19. The repertoires were released in a freely available public database meant as a resource for research on the immune response to SARS-CoV-2. The samples were drawn from two sources: the first 160 participants of the ongoing ImmuneRACE study, and over 950 subjects contributed by 6 global collaborators. Sample metadata almost always included a de-identified subject ID, COVID-19 status, age in years and sex. HLA class I and class II types, where available, came from metadata supplied by the sample provider rather than from assay-based typing. Paper-wide results and their limitations: The amount of clinical and demographic metadata varied by source and participant and was provided uncurated.

Points on this clone: Its recognized antigen is unknown. Base qualities are not provided; no much larger clone lies one nucleotide away.

TCRbeta CDR3 regions were amplified from genomic DNA using the immunoSEQ Assay, a bias-controlled multiplex PCR. In the authors' own workflow: Within the assay, amplification of reference gene primers was used to estimate how many nucleated cells each sample contained. Sequence reads were collapsed and filtered to measure the absolute abundance of every unique TCRbeta CDR3 rearrangement. For each sample, productive Simpson clonality was calculated by taking the square root of Simpson's diversity index across productive rearrangements. The immuneACCESS repertoire file appears here via TCRdb, limited to in-frame rearrangements. These files lack a portion of the clones; in checked studies, under half of the deficit traces to unresolved V genes, and the cause of the others is not known. V, J and clone size derive from that table, while D and trimming were established from the DNA sequence. The table for this sample lists 270,000 or so clones; approximately 86% of them were counted only once. The ten largest clones add up to about 2.7% of the sample.

In the prospective study, participants were 18 to 89 years old, resided in about two dozen geographic areas of the United States, and were enrolled through a virtual design. To assign participants to cohorts, the prospective study relied on clinical history that participants themselves reported in a screening survey and a study questionnaire. ImmuneRACE Cohort 3 recovered participants were defined by two consecutive negative NP/OP PCR tests, healthcare professional clearance, or symptom resolution. Mobile phlebotomists in the prospective study collected whole blood, serum and a nasopharyngeal or oropharyngeal swab from every participant. Over a roughly 2-month period, participants in the prospective study had the option of providing additional blood draws and questionnaires. Before DNA extraction, blood samples from the prospective study were shipped at room temperature or frozen. V ends up 0 bases short and J 9 bases short, with an unmatched junction base count of 3. The CDR3 sequence holds 14 residues, the cysteine and phenylalanine included. Only CDR3 DNA remains: 42 bases, in frame from the first base. From a lookup of the germline V gene, CDR1 and CDR2 are SGHTA and FQGNSA.

The TCR sequence derives from a woman younger than 35 who had recovered from COVID-19. The V and J segments used are TRBV7-2 and TRBJ2-7; 12 bases in the junction line up with TRBD2. Specimen: PBMCs or T cells enriched from blood (not recorded which). The CDR3: CASSLATSGSVQYF. The nucleotide sequence reads as follows: TGTGCCAGCAGCTTAGCGACTAGCGGGAGCGTGCAGTACTTC.